The rows below give T cell receptor beta chains drawn from one sample of a study of blood T cell repertoires in COVID-19. Only in-frame clones appear in the TCRdb table, and some are missing; sequencing was by immunoSEQ multiplex PCR. The data hold approximately 53,000 clones, with 81% observed a single time. Source material: peripheral blood. Source of these receptors: a woman aged 80 or over with COVID-19, enrolled during active disease. Each CDR3 is given with its conserved first and last residue. A D gene is named only where the DNA matches it firmly. Part of the rows lack a size; the others show once, few, many or a class for expanded clones.

abundance,d_gene,j_gene,v_gene,CDR3aa,CDR3nt
NA,NA,TRBJ2-3,TRBV7-2,CASSLGYAGTDTQYF,TGTGCCAGCAGCCTAGGATACGCGGGCACAGATACGCAGTATTTT
NA,NA,TRBJ2-3,TRBV24-1,CATMGHEGDTQYF,TGTGCCACCATGGGACATGAGGGAGATACGCAGTATTTT
NA,TRBD1,TRBJ2-3,TRBV3-1/TRBV3-2,CASSPGTRGLSTDTQYF,TGTGCCAGCAGCCCAGGAACCAGGGGGCTGAGCACAGATACGCAGTATTTT
NA,NA,TRBJ2-3,TRBV5-1,CASSLAPGPGDTQYF,TGCGCCAGCAGCTTGGCCCCAGGGCCAGGGGATACGCAGTATTTT
NA,NA,TRBJ2-5,TRBV9,CASSVSVVQETQYF,TGTGCCAGCAGCGTAAGTGTAGTCCAAGAGACCCAGTACTTC
few,NA,TRBJ2-1,TRBV7-2,CASSLREGEQFF,TGTGCCAGCAGCTTACGAGAGGGAGAGCAGTTCTTC
NA,NA,TRBJ2-3,TRBV6-5,CASRPGVASTDTQYF,TGTGCCAGCAGACCTGGAGTGGCTAGCACAGATACGCAGTATTTT
medium-sized,TRBD2,TRBJ2-3,TRBV19,CASSIRLAGATGTDTQYF,TGTGCCAGTAGTATACGGCTAGCGGGAGCCACAGGGACAGATACGCAGTATTTT
NA,NA,TRBJ2-7,TRBV2,CASSVAAYEQYF,TGTGCCAGCAGTGTAGCAGCGTACGAGCAGTACTTC
NA,NA,TRBJ1-1,TRBV11-2,CASNPPPRGTEAFF,TGTGCCAGCAACCCACCCCCCCGGGGCACTGAAGCTTTCTTT
NA,TRBD1,TRBJ1-4,TRBV5-8,CASTAGGSNEKLFF,TGTGCCAGCACCGCAGGGGGGTCTAATGAAAAACTGTTTTTT
NA,TRBD1,TRBJ1-1,TRBV5-4,CASSSTGGLDTEAFF,TGTGCCAGCAGCTCGACAGGGGGCCTTGACACTGAAGCTTTCTTT
few,TRBD1,TRBJ1-5,TRBV27,CASSLRTGAGNQPQHF,TGTGCCAGCAGTCTACGGACAGGAGCGGGCAATCAGCCCCAGCATTTT
NA,NA,TRBJ2-1,TRBV7-3,CASSTRLGGEDEQFF,TGTGCCAGCAGCACCCGACTAGGAGGTGAAGATGAGCAGTTCTTC
few,NA,TRBJ1-6,TRBV3-1/TRBV3-2,CASSQDRIAGQYNSPLHF,TGTGCCAGCAGCCAAGATCGCATCGCTGGACAATATAATTCACCCCTCCACTTT
NA,TRBD1,TRBJ2-7,TRBV27,CASSWTGPYEQYF,TGTGCCAGCAGTTGGACAGGGCCCTACGAGCAGTACTTC
few,TRBD1,TRBJ1-2,TRBV30,CAWLRQGVDGYTF,TGTGCCTGGCTTCGACAGGGTGTAGATGGCTACACCTTC
NA,NA,TRBJ2-3,TRBV7-2,CASSRNNLEADTQYF,TGTGCCAGCAGCCGGAACAATCTAGAGGCCGATACGCAGTATTTT
NA,NA,TRBJ2-5,TRBV29-1,CSVREIVRRRETQYF,TGCAGCGTGAGGGAGATCGTCAGGCGTAGGGAGACCCAGTACTTC
NA,NA,TRBJ1-3,TRBV7-6,CASSPTGVGGNTIYF,TGTGCCAGCAGCCCGACGGGGGTTGGAGGAAACACCATATATTTT
few,NA,TRBJ1-1,TRBV6-5,CASSYSYDSGELAFF,TGTGCCAGCAGTTACTCATACGACTCCGGAGAACTTGCTTTCTTT
NA,TRBD1,TRBJ1-1,TRBV4-2,CASSQGDSPNTEAFF,TGTGCCAGCAGCCAGGGGGACAGCCCGAACACTGAAGCTTTCTTT
NA,TRBD2,TRBJ2-7,TRBV27,CASSSPSGSFYEQYF,TGTGCCAGCAGTTCGCCTAGCGGGAGCTTCTACGAGCAGTACTTC
once,TRBD2,TRBJ2-5,TRBV6-5,CASSSSGRAETQYF,TGTGCCAGCAGCTCTAGCGGGAGGGCAGAGACCCAGTACTTC
NA,NA,TRBJ2-1,TRBV5-1,CASTISGTSYNEQFF,TGCGCCAGCACCATTAGCGGCACCTCCTACAATGAGCAGTTCTTC
NA,NA,TRBJ1-1,TRBV25-1,CASTLGTEAFF,TGTGCCAGCACCCTAGGCACTGAAGCTTTCTTT
NA,NA,TRBJ1-5,TRBV3-1/TRBV3-2,CASSQGGLLTQPQHF,TGTGCCAGCAGCCAGGGGGGATTACTTACCCAGCCCCAGCATTTT
NA,NA,TRBJ2-1,TRBV19,CASSMGAGGEIIYNEQFF,TGTGCCAGTAGTATGGGAGCGGGTGGAGAGATTATTTACAATGAGCAGTTCTTC